One sample yielded the 13 T cell receptor beta chains listed below, sequenced in a study of post-analysis software for immune sequencing data. Study-wide points: Roughly 5 TRBV segments occurring more often in patients than controls included TRBV5-6, TRBV5-1 and TRBV20-1.

Unique molecular identifiers featured in each of the TCR beta cDNA libraries. TCRdb called the PCR reads again in MiXCR, with one record for every CDR3 protein. Of fewer than 850,000 distinct CDR3 sequences detected, roughly 27% appear once; the ten largest clones hold around 0.56%. Antigen specificity for these receptors is unknown. The source material was blood. The receptors shown here come from a girl aged 10-17 years with multiple sclerosis.

This clonotype was seen only a few times. The J gene is TRBJ2-3, the V gene TRBV25-1; 13 bases line up with TRBD2. Germline V gene sequence: CDR1 MGHDK, CDR2 SYGVNS. The V gene end was trimmed by 10 bases and the J gene end by 1 base; junction bases not matched to a gene: 8. This CDR3 has 16 residues. The CDR3 reads CATSLAGGPGTDTQYF. The CDR3 DNA reads as TGTGCCACCTCACTAGCGGGGGGGCCAGGCACAGATACGCAGTATTTT. The full variable domain, with the rest looked up from reference TRBV25-1 and TRBJ2-3, is EADIYQTPRYLVIGTGKKITLECSQTMGHDKMYWYQQDPGMELHLIHYSYGVNSTEKGDLSSESTVSRIRTEHFPLTLESARPSHTSQYLCATSLAGGPGTDTQYFGPGTRLTVL.

The table lists this clonotype with a count of one. This chain connects TRBV11-2 to TRBJ2-1, with TRBD2 matching 7 bases. Gene TRBJ2-7 matches the end of the DNA better, so the J call may be wrong. Germline loops: CDR1 SGHAT, CDR2 FQNNGV. This CDR3 is built from 15 residues. CDR3 sequence reads: CASSYAAGAYNEQYF. The CDR3 DNA is TGTGCCAGCAGCTACGCGGCGGGAGCCTACAATGAGCAGTACTTC.

The chain links TRBV20-1 to TRBJ2-4, with TRBD1 identical over 7 bases. Near its end, the DNA agrees better with TRBJ2-7, so the J call may be wrong. The CDR3 contains 13 residues. Per germline, CDR1 DFQATT and CDR2 SNEGSKA (reference sequence). CDR3 nucleotide sequence: TGCAGTGCCGCCTACGGTACAGGGGACGAGCAGTACTTC. Protein sequence: CSAAYGTGDEQYF.

V usage is TRBV7-2 and J usage is TRBJ2-1; D is perhaps TRBD1 or TRBD2 (6 bases each). V shed 6 bases and J shed 5 bases, with 14 bases lying between them. The germline V gene has CDR1 SGHTA and CDR2 FQGNSA. This CDR3 has 14 residues. The CDR3 DNA sequence: TGTGCCAGCAGGAGAGGGGGGCGAGACAATGAGCAGTTCTTC. The encoded protein is CASRRGGRDNEQFF.

This CDR3 reads CATSEAGQGAAKNIQYF. The CDR3 nucleotides read TGTGCCACCAGTGAAGCCGGACAGGGGGCGGCCAAAAACATTCAGTACTTC. The chain is built from TRBV24-1 and TRBJ2-4; 11 positions match TRBD1. The CDR3 loop spans 17 amino acids. Trimming removed 4 bases from V and 1 base from J; junction bases left unmatched: 5. Germline CDR1 is KGHDR and CDR2 is SFDVKD.

V is TRBV14 and J is TRBJ2-4; maybe TRBD2 (8 bases). The germline CDR1 and CDR2 sequences are SGHDN and FVKESK. CDR3 length: 20 amino acids. V was trimmed by 1 base and J by 0 bases, leaving 22 bases between them. DNA for the CDR3: TGTGCCAGCAGCCAAGGCGGGACAGTGGGGCTAGCGGGAGCCAAAAACATTCAGTACTTC. It is translated as CASSQGGTVGLAGAKNIQYF.

Note on this clonotype: One junction end disagrees with the germline gene, perhaps due to a read error. The V gene is TRBV16, the J gene TRBJ2-5; 10 positions match TRBD1. Germline lookup yields CDR1 KGHSY and CDR2 FQNENV. This CDR3 region has 15 residues. CDR3 region: CAGSQRTGGQETQYF. For the CDR3, the DNA is TGTGCCGGCAGCCAACGGACAGGGGGCCAAGAGACCCAGTACTTC.

In this sample, this clonotype turned up a few times. The J gene is TRBJ1-2, the V gene TRBV12-3 or TRBV12-4; D remains unclear. This CDR3 comprises 15 residues. V was clipped by 3 bases and J by 5 bases, with 16 bases between them. The CDR3 nucleotides read TGTGCCAGCAGTTTGAATGTCGGGCGTGGGTATGGCTACACCTTC. It translates to CASSLNVGRGYGYTF.

This sequence joins TRBV6-1 and TRBJ1-2; tentatively, D is TRBD1 (5 bases). The CDR3 consists of 17 residues. In germline, CDR1 is MNHNS, CDR2 SASEGT. V was cut by 3 bases and J by 8 bases, with 25 bases left in between. This chain's CDR3 is CASSDFLGTARILGYTF. CDR3 DNA sequence: TGTGCCAGCAGTGATTTCCTTGGGACGGCGAGGATTTTAGGCTACACCTTC.

This sequence joins TRBV12-3 or TRBV12-4 and TRBJ2-3; 9 bases map to TRBD2. J lost 4 bases, V lost 7 bases, and 21 bases had no gene match. This CDR3 spans 19 amino acids. The CDR3 spells CASTYLGGGAIWRADTQYF. In nucleotides, the CDR3 is TGTGCCAGCACCTACCTCGGCGGGGGGGCAATTTGGCGTGCAGATACGCAGTATTTT.

This sequence joins TRBV12-3 or TRBV12-4 and TRBJ1-1; D is possibly TRBD1 (6 bases). The CDR3 consists of 15 residues. The V and J ends lost 7 bases and 1 base respectively, with 16 bases between them. CDR3 DNA: TGTGCCAGCACCTTACAGGGTAGTGGGAACACTGAAGCTTTCTTT. Translated, it gives CASTLQGSGNTEAFF.

The chain joins TRBV6-6 to TRBJ2-7, with 7 bases fitting TRBD2. Germline V gene sequence: CDR1 MNHNY, CDR2 SVGAGI (reference sequence). The CDR3 sequence is 15 residues long. V lost 0 bases to trimming and J lost 7 bases; unmatched junction nucleotides: 9. The CDR3 nucleotides read TGTGCCAGCAGTTACTCGAGGAGCGGGGATCGGGAGCAGTACTTC. Translated: CASSYSRSGDREQYF.

A few counts support this clonotype. The genes are TRBV4-2 and TRBJ2-1, with 14 nucleotides matching TRBD2. The V gene end was trimmed by 0 bases and the J gene end by 7 bases; junction bases not matched to a gene: 2. Per germline, CDR1 LGHNA and CDR2 YNFKEQ. The CDR3 extends over 16 amino acids. The CDR3 DNA follows: TGTGCCAGCAGCCAAGAGACTAGCGGGGGGGGGAATGAGCAGTTCTTC. Its protein is CASSQETSGGGNEQFF.